A single sample gave rise to the 9 T cell receptor beta chains below, sequenced in a study of blood T cell repertoires in COVID-19. TCRdb's table, derived via immunoSEQ multiplex PCR, lists solely in-frame clones and lacks some. The sample lists 320,000 or so clones; roughly 87% were seen once. The sequenced sample consisted of PBMCs or T cells enriched from blood (not recorded which). These TCRs come from a woman aged 25 to 39 who had recovered from COVID-19.

The J gene is TRBJ2-7, the V gene TRBV5-8; 10 bases align to TRBD1. V gave up 4 bases and J gave up 3 bases; unmatched junction bases: 4. There are 14 residues in the CDR3. In germline, CDR1 is SGHTS, CDR2 YDEGEE. The CDR3 region has the DNA TGTGCCAGCAGCCCTGGGACAGGGGTCTACGAGCAGTACTTC. Translation: CASSPGTGVYEQYF.

In this sample, this clone turned up a few times. J is TRBJ1-6 and V is TRBV18; D is perhaps TRBD1 (5 bases). The CDR3 sequence is 13 residues long. Germline loops: CDR1 KGHSH, CDR2 LQKENI. Trimming shortened V by 2 bases and J by 7 bases, and 6 bases separated the two germline ends. This CDR3 is CASSPGGNSPLHF. In DNA, the CDR3 is TGTGCCAGCTCACCAGGGGGGAATTCACCCCTCCACTTT. Full variable domain (outside the CDR3, taken from reference TRBV18 and TRBJ1-6): NAGVMQNPRHLVRRRGQEARLRCSPMKGHSHVYWYRQLPEEGLKFMVYLQKENIIDESGMPKERFSAEFPKEGPSILRIQQVVRGDSAAYFCASSPGGNSPLHFGNGTRLTVT.

This clone came up a few times. V gene TRBV9 combines with J gene TRBJ2-7, with D possibly matching TRBD2 (6 bases). This CDR3 spans 13 amino acids. V was clipped by 4 bases and J by 7 bases, with 15 bases between them. Per the germline V gene, CDR1 is SGDLS and CDR2 is YYNGEE. The CDR3 DNA sequence: TGTGCCAGCAGCCCTCGCCCTCGGGGGGAGCAGTACTTC. Protein sequence: CASSPRPRGEQYF.

V is TRBV11-2 and J is TRBJ2-5; D is possibly TRBD1 (5 bases). This CDR3 has 14 amino acids. V lost 5 bases, J lost 1 base, and 11 bases lay in between. CDR1 is SGHAT, CDR2 FQNNGV, per germline. CDR3 loop: CASSQGTAQETQYF. In DNA, the CDR3 is TGTGCCAGCAGCCAGGGCACAGCCCAAGAGACCCAGTACTTC.

J is TRBJ1-2 and V is TRBV6-1; the D is unclear. Trimming cost V 6 bases and J 4 bases, with 30 bases left between them. This CDR3 is 19 amino acids long. The germline CDR1 and CDR2 sequences are MNHNS and SASEGT. This CDR3 reads CASREFLGTTTFVGYGYTF. In nucleotides, the CDR3 is TGTGCCAGCAGGGAATTTTTGGGCACAACAACCTTCGTCGGCTATGGCTACACCTTC.

The V call is TRBV5-1, the J call TRBJ1-1, with 7 bases lining up with TRBD1. The junction had 23 bases not matched to a gene; V was cut back by 4 bases and J by 2 bases. Germline CDR1 is SGHRS and CDR2 is YFSETQ. The CDR3 extends over 20 amino acids. The CDR3 here is CASSRHRDSISRVGNTEAFF. In DNA form, the CDR3 reads TGCGCCAGCAGCCGGCACCGGGACAGCATTTCTCGGGTAGGTAACACTGAAGCTTTCTTT.

The V call is TRBV28, the J call TRBJ2-7; D is unresolved. This CDR3 is built from 11 residues. Germline V CDR1 and CDR2: MDHEN, SYDVKM. Trimming took 3 bases from V and 12 from J, leaving 12 bases between them. The chain's CDR3 is CASSFGPTVYF. The CDR3, as DNA: TGTGCCAGCAGTTTTGGTCCTACGGTGTACTTC.

This chain uses TRBV28 with TRBJ1-1, with TRBD1 identical over 8 bases. Unmatched junction bases numbered 8, after V lost 11 bases and J lost 0 bases. CDR1 and CDR2 from the germline V gene are MDHEN and SYDVKM. This CDR3 has 14 amino acids. CDR3 nucleotides: TGTGCCGCTCCAGGGGGCGCGATGAACACTGAAGCTTTCTTT. Amino acid sequence: CAAPGGAMNTEAFF.

This sequence joins TRBV5-1 and TRBJ2-7, with a possible D match to TRBD2 (6 bases). The germline gives CDR1 SGHRS, CDR2 YFSETQ. V was clipped by 3 bases and J by 2 bases, with 12 bases between them. This CDR3 is 14 amino acids long. The CDR3 spells CASSSGRGTYEQYF. The CDR3 coding sequence is TGCGCCAGCAGCTCCGGTCGGGGGACCTACGAGCAGTACTTC. Full variable domain (remainder filled in from reference TRBV5-1 and TRBJ2-7): KAGVTQTPRYLIKTRGQQVTLSCSPISGHRSVSWYQQTPGQGLQFLFEYFSETQRNKGNFPGRFSGRQFSNSRSEMNVSTLELGDSALYLCASSSGRGTYEQYFGPGTRLTVT.